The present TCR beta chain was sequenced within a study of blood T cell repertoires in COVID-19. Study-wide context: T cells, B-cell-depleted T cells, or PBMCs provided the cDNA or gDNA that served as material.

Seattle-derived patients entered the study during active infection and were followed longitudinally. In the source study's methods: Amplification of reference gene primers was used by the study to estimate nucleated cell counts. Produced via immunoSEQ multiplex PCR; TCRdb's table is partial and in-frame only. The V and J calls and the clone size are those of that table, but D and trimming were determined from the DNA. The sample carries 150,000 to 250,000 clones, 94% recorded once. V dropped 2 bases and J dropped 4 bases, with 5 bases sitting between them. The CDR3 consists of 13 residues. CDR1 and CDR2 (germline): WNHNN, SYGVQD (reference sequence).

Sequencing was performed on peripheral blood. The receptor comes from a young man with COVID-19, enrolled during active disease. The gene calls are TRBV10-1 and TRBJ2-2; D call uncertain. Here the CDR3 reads CASSETITGELFF. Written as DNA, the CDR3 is TGCGCCAGCAGTGAGACAATCACCGGGGAGCTGTTTTTT.